This T cell receptor (beta chain) was recovered during a study of radiotherapy plus CTLA-4 blockade in lung cancer. Whole-study results and caveats: Response, reportedly, was best predicted by interferon-beta along with early blood T cell clone dynamics. Researchers report tumor-derived TCR clones expanding in blood after radiotherapy plus ipilimumab.

Repertoires were generated with immunoSEQ multiplex PCR, while TCRdb's copy carries only in-frame clones and drops some. This sample has about 77,000 clones, with nearly 75% found just once. J lost 1 base, V lost 3 bases, and 3 bases had no gene match. The CDR3 covers 14 residues. CDR1 is SGDLS, CDR2 YYNGEE, per germline. The study treated chemo-refractory metastatic non-small-cell lung cancer patients with focal radiation plus ipilimumab CTLA-4 blockade. A word on this clone: Its antigen is currently unknown. Other DNA sequences in the sample encode the same CDR3.

The sequencing used peripheral blood, collected from a patient treated with radiotherapy plus ipilimumab. The gene calls are TRBV9 and TRBJ2-5; 7 bases match TRBD1. The TCR originated in a human donor with non-small cell lung cancer whose response to radiotherapy plus ipilimumab could not be evaluated. The CDR3: CASSAGTAQETQYF. Written as DNA, the CDR3 is TGTGCCAGCAGCGCTGGGACAGCCCAAGAGACCCAGTACTTC. Drawing the rest from reference TRBV9 and TRBJ2-5, the complete variable domain is DSGVTQTPKHLITATGQRVTLRCSPRSGDLSVYWYQQSLDQGLQFLIQYYNGEERAKGNILERFSAQQFPDLHSELNLSSLELGDSALYFCASSAGTAQETQYFGPGTRLLVL.